The rows below give T cell receptor beta chains drawn from one sample of a study of shared clonotypes between healthy human individuals. Measured with immunoSEQ multiplex PCR; TCRdb has only the in-frame clones, and not every one. The sample holds approximately 2.5 million clones, 85% to 95% seen once. The source material was naive CD4+ T cells sorted from blood. The receptors originated from a man between 18 and 35 years old in good health. The CDR3 runs from the conserved cysteine through the conserved F or W. The D gene is left open where the match is weak. Part of the rows lack a size; the others show once, few, many or a class for expanded clones.

d_gene,j_gene,v_gene,abundance,CDR3nt,CDR3aa
NA,TRBJ1-1,TRBV4-1,NA,TGCGCCAGTGAGGTGACAGCCAGCATGAACACTGAAGCTTTCTTT,CASEVTASMNTEAFF
NA,TRBJ1-1,TRBV6-5,few,TGTGCCAGCAGTCGACAGTCAAGCACTGAAGCTTTCTTT,CASSRQSSTEAFF
TRBD1,TRBJ2-7,TRBV2,NA,TGTGCCAGCAGGGGGACAGTGACCTACGAGCAGTACTTC,CASRGTVTYEQYF
NA,TRBJ2-5,TRBV6-5,NA,TGTGCCCGATATGGGACATCTCAAGAGACCCAGTACTTC,CARYGTSQETQYF
TRBD1,TRBJ2-5,TRBV2,NA,TGTGCCAGCAGCGCTGACAGGGGACAAGAGACCCAGTACTTC,CASSADRGQETQYF
TRBD2,TRBJ2-1,TRBV19,NA,TGTGCCAGTAGTATTTCTTTGGTCACTAGCGAAGGTGAGCAGTTCTTC,CASSISLVTSEGEQFF
TRBD1,TRBJ2-7,TRBV27,NA,TGTGCCAGCAGTTTTTCATCCGGGACAGAAAAACCTTACGAGCAGTACTTC,CASSFSSGTEKPYEQYF
NA,TRBJ2-5,TRBV5-1,NA,TGCGCCAGCAGCCTAGCGAGGGGGAGGGAGACCCAGTACTTC,CASSLARGRETQYF
TRBD1,TRBJ2-7,TRBV7-2,NA,TGTGCCAGCAGTAAAGGACAGGGGGCAATCTACGAGCAGTACTTC,CASSKGQGAIYEQYF
NA,TRBJ2-5,TRBV4-1,NA,TGCGCCAGCAGCCAAGGAGGGTTAGGAGAGACCCAGTACTTC,CASSQGGLGETQYF
NA,TRBJ1-6,TRBV30,NA,TGTGCCTGGACAACGCCAGGGCAATTTTATAATTCACCCCTCCACTTT,CAWTTPGQFYNSPLHF
TRBD1,TRBJ2-3,TRBV6-5,NA,TGTGCCAGCAGGCGGACAGGGATAAGCACAGATACGCAGTATTTT,CASRRTGISTDTQYF
TRBD2,TRBJ2-2,TRBV19,NA,TGTGCCAGTAGGACCAGCGGGGATTCCGGGGAGCTGTTTTTT,CASRTSGDSGELFF
TRBD1,TRBJ2-5,TRBV15,NA,TGTGCCACCAGCAGAAGGACAGGTGATAAGACCCAGTACTTC,CATSRRTGDKTQYF
NA,TRBJ1-1,TRBV7-9,NA,TGTGCCAGCAGCTCCTTCCCGGGGGGCACTGGATTGAAGAACACTGAAGCTTTCTTT,CASSSFPGGTGLKNTEAFF
TRBD1,TRBJ2-7,TRBV15,NA,TGTGCCACCAGCAGAGAAGGGACAGGCAACGAGCAGTACTTC,CATSREGTGNEQYF
TRBD1,TRBJ1-1,TRBV18,NA,TGTGCCAGCTCACGCGACAGGGTGGGGGTCGTGACTGAAGCTTTCTTT,CASSRDRVGVVTEAFF
TRBD1,TRBJ1-3,TRBV10-2,NA,TGCGCCAGCCACGACAGGGCGGGCGGAAACACCATATATTTT,CASHDRAGGNTIYF
TRBD1,TRBJ2-5,TRBV30,NA,TGTGCCTGGAGTGGGACAGGGGGGCAGACCCAGTACTTC,CAWSGTGGQTQYF
NA,TRBJ1-1,TRBV10-3,NA,TGTGCCATCAGTGAGCTGACTTACGGGTGGGCTTTCTTT,CAISELTYGWAFF
NA,TRBJ2-1,TRBV6-4,NA,TGTGCCAGCAGTGTTGGGACTGGCTCCTACAATGAGCAGTTCTTC,CASSVGTGSYNEQFF
NA,TRBJ1-5,TRBV2,NA,TGTGCCAGCACCACGGGGGAGAGTCAGCCCCAGCATTTT,CASTTGESQPQHF
TRBD1,TRBJ1-5,TRBV2,NA,TGTGCCAGCACTCGGGGACAGCAGAATCAGCCCCAGCATTTT,CASTRGQQNQPQHF
NA,TRBJ2-7,TRBV30,NA,TGTGCCTGGAGTGGACCGGGGATGGCACCCTACGAGCAGTACTTC,CAWSGPGMAPYEQYF
NA,TRBJ1-2,TRBV28,NA,TGTGCCAGCAGTTTCGGACAGCGGGGCTACACCTTC,CASSFGQRGYTF
NA,TRBJ2-7,TRBV30,NA,TGTGCCTGGAGAAGCCCCGGGGGTTACTACGAGCAGTACTTC,CAWRSPGGYYEQYF
NA,TRBJ2-7,TRBV19,NA,TGTGCCAGTAGTTCGGGTTCCCTGGGCCCCGGCGAGCAGTACTTC,CASSSGSLGPGEQYF
NA,TRBJ1-1,TRBV6-1,NA,TGTGCCAGCAGTGAAGGAGGGAACACTGAAGCTTTCTTT,CASSEGGNTEAFF
NA,TRBJ1-6,TRBV6-1,NA,TGTGCCAGCAGTGTTACAGGGCACCCCTTTCCGCTCCACTTT,CASSVTGHPFPLHF
TRBD1,TRBJ2-5,TRBV6-6,NA,TGTGCCAGCAGTTTTGACAGGGGGTCCCAGTACTTC,CASSFDRGSQYF
TRBD1,TRBJ1-2,TRBV5-1,NA,TGCGCCAGCAGTCCCTCGACAGGGATGATTCAGGGCTACACCTTC,CASSPSTGMIQGYTF
NA,TRBJ1-5,TRBV18,NA,TGTGCCAGCTCACCATTGGAGGGTGGCAATCAGCCCCAGCATTTT,CASSPLEGGNQPQHF
NA,TRBJ2-7,TRBV2,NA,TGTGCCAGCAACGGAGGCAGGGGAGCCTACGAGCAGTACTTC,CASNGGRGAYEQYF
TRBD2,TRBJ2-7,TRBV28,NA,TGTGCCAGCAGGGAGGCGAGTAGCGGGAGGGCGGCATCTTCTGGGCAGTACTTC,CASREASSGRAASSGQYF
NA,TRBJ2-7,TRBV10-1,NA,TGCGCCAGCAGTGAGTCGTCGAAATCGTCCAGCGAGCAGTACTTC,CASSESSKSSSEQYF
NA,TRBJ2-1,TRBV19,NA,TGTGCCAGTAGTATTGGCTCGGGGAGCTCCTACAATGAGCAGTTCTTC,CASSIGSGSSYNEQFF
TRBD1,TRBJ2-3,TRBV12-5,NA,TGTGCTAGTGGCCGGGACAGGGGGCGGGATACGCAGTATTTT,CASGRDRGRDTQYF
NA,TRBJ2-7,TRBV5-1,NA,TGCGCCAGCAGCTTTGGAGGGGACAGTGTGTCCTACGAGCAGTACTTC,CASSFGGDSVSYEQYF
NA,TRBJ2-3,TRBV4-3,NA,TGCGCCAGCAGCCAAACCACCGTACGTAGCACAGATACGCAGTATTTT,CASSQTTVRSTDTQYF
NA,TRBJ2-5,TRBV5-1,NA,TGCGCCAGCAGCGTCGGAGAGACCCAGTACTTC,CASSVGETQYF
TRBD1,TRBJ2-3,TRBV12-5,NA,TGTGCTAGTGCCCCGGCCCCGGGACAGGGCCCAGATACGCAGTATTTT,CASAPAPGQGPDTQYF
NA,TRBJ2-1,TRBV19,NA,TGTGCCAGTAGTAGCGGGCCGACCTACAATGAGCAGTTCTTC,CASSSGPTYNEQFF
NA,TRBJ1-5,TRBV4-3,NA,TGCGCCAGCAGCCAAGGCAGAACCACAACTCAGCCCCAGCATTTT,CASSQGRTTTQPQHF
NA,TRBJ2-3,TRBV11-2,NA,TGTGCCAGCCGCCCCACCGGGGGGCGCACAGATACGCAGTATTTT,CASRPTGGRTDTQYF
TRBD2,TRBJ2-1,TRBV7-2,NA,TGTGCCAGCAGCCCCCGACTAGCGGGTAACAATGAGCAGTTCTTC,CASSPRLAGNNEQFF